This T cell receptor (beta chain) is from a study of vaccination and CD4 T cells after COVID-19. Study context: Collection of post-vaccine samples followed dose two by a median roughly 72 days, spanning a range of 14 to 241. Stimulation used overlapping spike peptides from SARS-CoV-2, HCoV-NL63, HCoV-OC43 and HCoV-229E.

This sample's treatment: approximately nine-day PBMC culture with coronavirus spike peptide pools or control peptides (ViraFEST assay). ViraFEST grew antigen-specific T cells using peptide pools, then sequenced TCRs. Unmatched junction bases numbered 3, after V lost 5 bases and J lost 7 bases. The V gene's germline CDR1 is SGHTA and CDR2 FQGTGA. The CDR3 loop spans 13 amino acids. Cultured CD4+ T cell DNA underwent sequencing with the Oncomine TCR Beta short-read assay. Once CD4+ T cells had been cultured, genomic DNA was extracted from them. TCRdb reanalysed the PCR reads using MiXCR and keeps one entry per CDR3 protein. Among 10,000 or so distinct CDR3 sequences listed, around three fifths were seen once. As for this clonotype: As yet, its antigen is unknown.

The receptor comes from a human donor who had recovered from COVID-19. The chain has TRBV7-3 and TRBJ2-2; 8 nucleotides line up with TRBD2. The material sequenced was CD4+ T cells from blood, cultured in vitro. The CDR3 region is CASSQTSVGELFF. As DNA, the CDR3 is TGTGCCAGCAGCCAGACTAGCGTCGGGGAGCTGTTTTTT.